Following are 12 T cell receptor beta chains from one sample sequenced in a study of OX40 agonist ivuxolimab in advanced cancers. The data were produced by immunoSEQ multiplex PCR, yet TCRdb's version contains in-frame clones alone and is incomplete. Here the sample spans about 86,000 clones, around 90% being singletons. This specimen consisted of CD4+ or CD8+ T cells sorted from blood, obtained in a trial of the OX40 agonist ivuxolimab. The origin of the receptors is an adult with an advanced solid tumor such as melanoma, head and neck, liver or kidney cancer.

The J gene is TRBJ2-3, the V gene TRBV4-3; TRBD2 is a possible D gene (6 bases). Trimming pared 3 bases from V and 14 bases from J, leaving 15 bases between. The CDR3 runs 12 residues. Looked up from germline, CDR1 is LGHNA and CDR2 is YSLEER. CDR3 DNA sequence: TGCGCCAGCAGCCAGCGGACTAACAATTTGTATTTT. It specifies CASSQRTNNLYF.

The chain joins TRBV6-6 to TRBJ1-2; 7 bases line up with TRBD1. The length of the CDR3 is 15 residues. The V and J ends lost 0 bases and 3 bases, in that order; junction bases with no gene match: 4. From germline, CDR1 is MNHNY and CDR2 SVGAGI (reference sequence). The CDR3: CASSYSIGTDYGYTF. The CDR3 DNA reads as TGTGCCAGCAGTTACTCGATCGGGACAGACTATGGCTACACCTTC.

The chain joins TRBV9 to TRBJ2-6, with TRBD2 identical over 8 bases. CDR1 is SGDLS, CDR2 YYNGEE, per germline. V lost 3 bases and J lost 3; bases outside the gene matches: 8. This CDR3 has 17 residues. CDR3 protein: CASSERTSRGGANVLTF. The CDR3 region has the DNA TGTGCCAGCAGCGAGCGGACTAGCCGGGGTGGGGCCAACGTCCTGACTTTC.

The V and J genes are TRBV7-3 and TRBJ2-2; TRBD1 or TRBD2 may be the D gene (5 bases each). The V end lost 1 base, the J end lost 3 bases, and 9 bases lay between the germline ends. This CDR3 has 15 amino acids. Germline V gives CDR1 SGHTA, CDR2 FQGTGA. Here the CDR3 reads CASSLRGADTGELFF. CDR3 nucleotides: TGTGCCAGCAGCTTAAGAGGGGCGGACACCGGGGAGCTGTTTTTT.

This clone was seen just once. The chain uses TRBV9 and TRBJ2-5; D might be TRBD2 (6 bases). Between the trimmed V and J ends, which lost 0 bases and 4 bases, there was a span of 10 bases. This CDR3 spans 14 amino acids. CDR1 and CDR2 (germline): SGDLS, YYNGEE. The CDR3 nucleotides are TGTGCCAGCAGCGTAGTTGGGGGGTCAGAGACCCAGTACTTC. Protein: CASSVVGGSETQYF.

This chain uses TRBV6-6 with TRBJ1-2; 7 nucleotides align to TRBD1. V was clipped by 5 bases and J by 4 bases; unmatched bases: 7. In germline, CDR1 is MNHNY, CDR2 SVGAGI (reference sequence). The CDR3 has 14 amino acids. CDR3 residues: CASSPTTGIYGYTF. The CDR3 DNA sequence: TGTGCCAGCAGTCCGACGACAGGGATCTATGGCTACACCTTC.

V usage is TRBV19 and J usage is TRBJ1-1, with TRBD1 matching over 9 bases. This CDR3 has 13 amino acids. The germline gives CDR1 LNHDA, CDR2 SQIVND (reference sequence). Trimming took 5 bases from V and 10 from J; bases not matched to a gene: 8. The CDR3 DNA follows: TGTGCCAGTAGTTTAGTACAGGGGGCGAGAGCTTTCTTT. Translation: CASSLVQGARAFF.

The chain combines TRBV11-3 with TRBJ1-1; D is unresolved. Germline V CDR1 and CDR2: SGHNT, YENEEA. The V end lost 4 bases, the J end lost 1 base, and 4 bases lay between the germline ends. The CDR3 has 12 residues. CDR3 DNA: TGTGCCAGCAGCTGGGGGAACACTGAAGCTTTCTTT. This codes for CASSWGNTEAFF.

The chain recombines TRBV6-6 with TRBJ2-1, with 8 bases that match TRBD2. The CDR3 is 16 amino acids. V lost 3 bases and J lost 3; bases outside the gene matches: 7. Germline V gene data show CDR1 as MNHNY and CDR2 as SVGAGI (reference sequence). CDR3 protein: CASSYLASGFYNEQFF. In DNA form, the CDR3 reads TGTGCCAGCAGTTATTTGGCTAGCGGGTTCTACAATGAGCAGTTCTTC.

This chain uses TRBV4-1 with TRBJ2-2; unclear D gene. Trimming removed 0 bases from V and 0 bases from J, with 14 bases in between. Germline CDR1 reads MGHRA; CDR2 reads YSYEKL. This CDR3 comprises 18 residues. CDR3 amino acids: CASSQEGPTTANTGELFF. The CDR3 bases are TGCGCCAGCAGCCAAGAGGGCCCCACAACAGCGAACACCGGGGAGCTGTTTTTT.

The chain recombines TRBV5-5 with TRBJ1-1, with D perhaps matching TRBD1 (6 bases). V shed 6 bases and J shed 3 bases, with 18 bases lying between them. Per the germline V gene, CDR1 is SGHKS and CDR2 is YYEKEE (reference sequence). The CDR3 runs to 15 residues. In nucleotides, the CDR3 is TGTGCCAGCACCTATATACAGGGAATGTACACTGAAGCTTTCTTT. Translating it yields CASTYIQGMYTEAFF.

Here the CDR3 reads CASSRREPSTDTQYF. The CDR3 nucleotides read TGTGCCAGCAGTCGTCGCGAACCCAGCACAGATACGCAGTATTTT. V gene TRBV7-9 combines with J gene TRBJ2-3; D gene ambiguous. The CDR3 covers 15 residues. V lost 6 bases to trimming and J lost 0 bases, with 13 bases between them. Germline V gene data show CDR1 as SEHNR and CDR2 as FQNEAQ (reference sequence).